The clone carrying this TCR beta chain was seen only a few times. The target antigen is unknown. J gave up 6 bases and V 1 base, and 14 bases lay outside the gene matches. CDR1 is SGHRS and CDR2 is YFSETQ in the germline V gene. There are 19 residues in the CDR3. The data were obtained in a study of cytomegalovirus exposure and HLA in healthy donors. Study findings and constraints: Immune exposure data for these donors was limited to CMV serostatus. The study labeled 164 TCR beta chains cytomegalovirus-associated.

Vbeta (60) and Jbeta (13) primers were used in the PCR. TCRdb keeps only in-frame clones here, not all; method: immunoSEQ multiplex PCR. This table has about 160,000 clones, less than 90% appearing once. This TCR derives from a man aged 30-40 years in good health and CMV-seronegative. Sequencing was done on a sample of PBMCs. This chain links TRBV5-1 with TRBJ1-6; 9 bases are a match to TRBD1. CDR3 protein: CASSLNRTGAVLGNSPLHF. DNA of the CDR3: TGCGCCAGCAGCTTGAATCGGACAGGGGCAGTCTTGGGTAATTCACCCCTCCACTTT.